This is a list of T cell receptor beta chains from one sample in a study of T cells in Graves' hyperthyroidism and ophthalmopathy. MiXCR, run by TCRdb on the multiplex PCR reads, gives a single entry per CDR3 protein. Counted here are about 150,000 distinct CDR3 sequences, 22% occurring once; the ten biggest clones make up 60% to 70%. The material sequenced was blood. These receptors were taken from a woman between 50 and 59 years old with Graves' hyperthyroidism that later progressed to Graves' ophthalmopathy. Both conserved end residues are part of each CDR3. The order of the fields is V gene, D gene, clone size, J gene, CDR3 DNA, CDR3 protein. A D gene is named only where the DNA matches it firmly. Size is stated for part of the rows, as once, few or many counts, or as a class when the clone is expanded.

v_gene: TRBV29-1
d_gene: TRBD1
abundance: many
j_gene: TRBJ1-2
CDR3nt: TGCAGCGTTATCAGGGGGCGCGATGGCTACACCTTC
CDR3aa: CSVIRGRDGYTF

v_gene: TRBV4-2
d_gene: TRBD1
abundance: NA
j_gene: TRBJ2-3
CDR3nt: TGTGCCAGCAGCCCCCGGGACAGGGCGACAGATACGCAGTATTTT
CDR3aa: CASSPRDRATDTQYF

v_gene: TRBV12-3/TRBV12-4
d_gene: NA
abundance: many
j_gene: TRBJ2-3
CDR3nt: TGTGCCAGCAGTTCCCGACAAAGCACAGATACGCAGTATTTT
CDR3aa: CASSSRQSTDTQYF

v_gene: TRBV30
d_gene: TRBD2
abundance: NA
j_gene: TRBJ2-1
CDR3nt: TGTGCCTGGAGTGTACTAGCGGGAGTCAAGAATGAGCAGTTCTTC
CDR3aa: CAWSVLAGVKNEQFF

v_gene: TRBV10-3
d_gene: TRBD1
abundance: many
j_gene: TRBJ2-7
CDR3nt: TGTGCCATCGGGACGGGGACAGGGGAGAGCGAGCAGTACTTC
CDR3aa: CAIGTGTGESEQYF

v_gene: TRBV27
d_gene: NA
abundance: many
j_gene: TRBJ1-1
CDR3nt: TGTGCCAGCTGGGCGGGGGGCAACACTGAAGCTTTCTTT
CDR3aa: CASWAGGNTEAFF

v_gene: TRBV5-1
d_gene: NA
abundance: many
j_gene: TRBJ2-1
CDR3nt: TGCGCCAGCAGCTTGGCCGGTGGGGTAAATGAGCAGTTCTTC
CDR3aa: CASSLAGGVNEQFF

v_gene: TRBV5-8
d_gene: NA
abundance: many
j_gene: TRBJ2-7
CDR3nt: TGTGCCAGCAGCTTGGACCTCTCCTACGAGCAGTACTTC
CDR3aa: CASSLDLSYEQYF

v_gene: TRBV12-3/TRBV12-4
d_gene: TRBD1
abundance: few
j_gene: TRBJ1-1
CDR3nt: TGTGCCAGCAGCCAACAGGGGGTATCTGAAGTTTTCTTT
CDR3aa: CASSQQGVSEVFF

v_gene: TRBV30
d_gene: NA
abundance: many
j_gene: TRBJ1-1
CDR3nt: TGTGCCTGGAGTTTACTACATACGGCAAATGAAGCTTTCTTT
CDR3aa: CAWSLLHTANEAFF

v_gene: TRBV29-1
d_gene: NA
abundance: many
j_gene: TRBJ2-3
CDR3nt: TGCAGCGCCTGGGGGGGGGCTGAAGGTGCAGATACGCAGTATTTT
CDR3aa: CSAWGGAEGADTQYF

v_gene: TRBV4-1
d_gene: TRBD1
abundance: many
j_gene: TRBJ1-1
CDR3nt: TGCGCCAGCAGCCAAGTAGGGACAGCACGTGAAGCTTTCTTT
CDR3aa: CASSQVGTAREAFF

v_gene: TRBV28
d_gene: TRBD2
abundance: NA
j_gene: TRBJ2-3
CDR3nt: TGTGCCAGCAGCGCCCCATTGGGGGGGACTAGCACAGATACGCAGTATTTT
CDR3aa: CASSAPLGGTSTDTQYF

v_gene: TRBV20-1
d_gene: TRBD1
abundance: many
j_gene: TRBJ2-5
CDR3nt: TGCAGTGCGCGGACAGGGGCAGAGACCCAGTACTTC
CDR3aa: CSARTGAETQYF

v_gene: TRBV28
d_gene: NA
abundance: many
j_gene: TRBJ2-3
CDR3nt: TGTGCCAGCACCAGGGCGGGCGATACGCAGTATTTT
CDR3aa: CASTRAGDTQYF

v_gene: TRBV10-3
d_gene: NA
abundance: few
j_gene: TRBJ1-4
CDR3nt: TGTGCCATCAGGTCGGAGCGGGGAGGGGAAAAACTGTTTTTT
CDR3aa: CAIRSERGGEKLFF